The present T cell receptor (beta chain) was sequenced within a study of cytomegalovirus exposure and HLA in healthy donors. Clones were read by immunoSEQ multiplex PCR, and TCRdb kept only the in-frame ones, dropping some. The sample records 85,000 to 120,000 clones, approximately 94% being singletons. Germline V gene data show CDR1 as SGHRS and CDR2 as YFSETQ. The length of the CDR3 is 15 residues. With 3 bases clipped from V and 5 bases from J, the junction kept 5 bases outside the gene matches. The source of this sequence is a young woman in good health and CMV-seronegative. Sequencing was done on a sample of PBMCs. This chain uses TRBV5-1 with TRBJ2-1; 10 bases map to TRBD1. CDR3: CASSSRDRGDNEQFF. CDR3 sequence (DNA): TGCGCCAGCAGCTCAAGGGACAGGGGAGACAATGAGCAGTTCTTC.